What follows are 28 T cell receptor beta chains derived from one specimen sequenced in a study of lymphopenia after photon versus proton radiotherapy. TCRdb's copy holds only in-frame clones and misses some; the assay was immunoSEQ multiplex PCR. The data show 15,000 to 20,000 clones, around four fifths seen once. The starting material was peripheral blood, obtained from a patient treated with photon-based radiotherapy. All receptors derive from a woman between 50 and 59 years old with pancreatic cancer.

The chain employs TRBV4-1 and TRBJ1-2, with D maybe TRBD1 (6 bases). The CDR3 length is 16 residues. CDR1 is MGHRA, CDR2 YSYEKL, per germline. V was cut by 4 bases and J by 1 base, with 16 bases left in between. CDR3 nucleotides: TGCGCCAGCAGCCTCCTAGGACAGAACAATAACTATGGCTACACCTTC. Translation: CASSLLGQNNNYGYTF.

The rearrangement links TRBV2 to TRBJ2-6, with D tentatively TRBD1 (6 bases). Germline V lookup: CDR1 SNHLY, CDR2 FYNNEI. The CDR3 has 17 amino acids. Trimming stripped 1 base from V and 4 bases from J, with 14 bases between. This CDR3 reads CASSEGQVVSGANVLTF. Here the CDR3 DNA reads TGTGCCAGCAGTGAAGGACAGGTGGTTTCCGGGGCCAACGTCCTGACTTTC. The full variable domain, rest sourced from reference TRBV2 and TRBJ2-6, is EPEVTQTPSHQVTQMGQEVILRCVPISNHLYFYWYRQILGQKVEFLVSFYNNEISEKSEIFDDQFSVERPDGSNFTLKIRSTKLEDSAMYFCASSEGQVVSGANVLTFGAGSRLTVL.

This chain joins TRBV29-1 and TRBJ2-7; D could derive from TRBD1 or TRBD2 (5 bases each). Germline CDR1 reads SQVTM; CDR2 reads ANQGSEA. The CDR3 totals 17 residues. Trimming left V 4 bases short and J 4 bases short, with 26 bases between. The CDR3 loop is CSVVRKNTRGVGYEQYF. CDR3 in DNA: TGCAGCGTTGTCCGGAAAAACACACGAGGGGTGGGTTACGAGCAGTACTTC.

In nucleotides, the CDR3 is TGTGCCAGCTCACCACAGGGGGCTAACTATGGCTACACCTTC. It translates to CASSPQGANYGYTF. This chain joins TRBV18 and TRBJ1-2, with a tentative D call TRBD1 (6 bases). The germline V gene has CDR1 KGHSH and CDR2 LQKENI. V lost 1 base to trimming and J lost 0 bases, with 6 bases between them. CDR3 length: 14 amino acids.

The rearrangement uses TRBV19 and TRBJ1-1; no firm D call. Trimming removed 3 bases from V and 1 base from J, with 3 bases in between. CDR3 length: 12 amino acids. Germline loops: CDR1 LNHDA, CDR2 SQIVND (reference sequence). The CDR3 nucleotides read TGTGCCAGTAGTATCCAGAACACTGAAGCTTTCTTT. Its translation: CASSIQNTEAFF. The full variable domain, with the rest looked up from reference TRBV19 and TRBJ1-1, is DGGITQSPKYLFRKEGQNVTLSCEQNLNHDAMYWYRQDPGQGLRLIYYSQIVNDFQKGDIAEGYSVSREKKESFPLTVTSAQKNPTAFYLCASSIQNTEAFFGQGTRLTVV.

The V gene is TRBV27, the J gene TRBJ2-2, with TRBD1 identical over 8 bases. V gave up 8 bases and J gave up 3 bases; unmatched junction bases: 5. The CDR3 consists of 14 residues. Germline CDR1 and CDR2: MNHEY and SMNVEV (reference sequence). This CDR3 reads CASSRDRYTGELFF. CDR3 nucleotide sequence: TGTGCCAGCTCGCGGGACAGGTACACCGGGGAGCTGTTTTTT.

The chain carries TRBV10-3 and TRBJ2-2; possibly TRBD2 for D (6 bases). Trimming took 8 bases from V and 4 from J, leaving 14 bases between them. CDR3 size: 14 residues. The germline V gene encodes CDR1 ENHRY and CDR2 SYGVKD. The CDR3 loop is CAIRVKEGTGELFF. The CDR3 DNA follows: TGTGCCATCCGGGTAAAGGAGGGCACCGGGGAGCTGTTTTTT.

This clone was detected once. As DNA, the CDR3 is TGCGCCAGCAGCGCAGCGGGAGTGCAATACAATGAGCAGTTCTTC. As protein: CASSAAGVQYNEQFF. The genes are TRBV10-1 and TRBJ2-1; 8 bases fit TRBD2. The length of the CDR3 is 15 residues. The V gene end was trimmed by 6 bases and the J gene end by 4 bases; junction bases not matched to a gene: 8. CDR1 WNHNN and CDR2 SYGVQD come from the germline V gene (reference sequence).

The J gene is TRBJ2-7, the V gene TRBV5-1; possibly TRBD1 for D (6 bases). This CDR3 comprises 14 residues. V lost 2 bases to trimming and J lost 2 bases, with 11 bases between them. The V gene's germline CDR1 is SGHRS and CDR2 YFSETQ. The CDR3 bases are TGCGCCAGCAGCTTTGACAGGCTGGCCTACGAGCAGTACTTC. It translates to CASSFDRLAYEQYF. Filled out from reference TRBV5-1 and TRBJ2-7, the complete variable domain reads KAGVTQTPRYLIKTRGQQVTLSCSPISGHRSVSWYQQTPGQGLQFLFEYFSETQRNKGNFPGRFSGRQFSNSRSEMNVSTLELGDSALYLCASSFDRLAYEQYFGPGTRLTVT.

The CDR3 nucleotides read TGTGCCAGTGGGGACAGGGTTCGACACGAGCAGTACTTC. Translation: CASGDRVRHEQYF. The rearrangement joins TRBV27 to TRBJ2-5, with TRBD1 matching 9 bases. The J call may be faulty, since TRBJ2-7 better matches the DNA end. CDR3 size: 13 residues. Germline CDR1 MNHEY, CDR2 SMNVEV (reference sequence).

The rearrangement uses TRBV19 and TRBJ2-1; weak D call: TRBD2 (5 bases). Germline V gene sequence: CDR1 LNHDA, CDR2 SQIVND (reference sequence). The V gene lost 10 bases and the J gene lost 8 bases, with 9 bases spanning the gap. This CDR3 has 10 amino acids. CDR3 protein: CATGSHEQFF. Here the CDR3 DNA reads TGTGCCACGGGGTCCCATGAGCAGTTCTTC.

V is TRBV20-1 and J is TRBJ2-1; D gene uncertain. The CDR3 contains 10 residues. Germline loops: CDR1 DFQATT, CDR2 SNEGSKA (reference sequence). DNA for the CDR3: TGCAGCGCCCTGGACAATGAGCAGTTCTTC. Protein sequence: CSALDNEQFF.

CDR3 sequence reads: CASSEWRGITTDTQYF. The DNA for the CDR3 is TGTGCCAGCAGTGAATGGCGCGGAATAACCACAGATACGCAGTATTTT. The chain combines TRBV2 with TRBJ2-3; D is uncertain. The CDR3 has 16 amino acids. Trimming removed 2 bases from V and 2 bases from J, with 14 bases in between. Germline CDR1 and CDR2: SNHLY and FYNNEI. The whole variable domain, remainder taken from reference TRBV2 and TRBJ2-3, is EPEVTQTPSHQVTQMGQEVILRCVPISNHLYFYWYRQILGQKVEFLVSFYNNEISEKSEIFDDQFSVERPDGSNFTLKIRSTKLEDSAMYFCASSEWRGITTDTQYFGPGTRLTVL.

The sample holds one count of this clone. The V call is TRBV6-1, the J call TRBJ2-4; D may be TRBD1 (5 bases). CDR3 length equals 13 residues. Germline V gives CDR1 MNHNS, CDR2 SASEGT. V was clipped by 6 bases and J by 1 base, with 7 bases between them. The CDR3 here is CASRPGAKNIQYF. CDR3 nucleotides: TGTGCCAGCAGGCCAGGGGCCAAAAACATTCAGTACTTC.

This chain joins TRBV19 and TRBJ1-2; no firm D call. The ends were cut back, 11 bases at V and 8 bases at J, with 18 bases in the middle. The germline CDR1 and CDR2 sequences are LNHDA and SQIVND (reference sequence). The CDR3 has 12 residues. This chain's CDR3 is CASGSGWGGYTF. As DNA, the CDR3 is TGTGCCTCCGGGAGCGGCTGGGGAGGCTACACCTTC.

This sequence joins TRBV18 and TRBJ1-4; TRBD1 matches 10 bases. With 3 bases clipped from V and 0 bases from J, the junction kept 4 bases outside the gene matches. This CDR3 region has 17 residues. CDR1 is KGHSH, CDR2 LQKENI, per germline. The CDR3 DNA sequence: TGTGCCAGCTCACCTTATGGACAGGGGGCAACTAATGAAAAACTGTTTTTT. As protein: CASSPYGQGATNEKLFF.

This clone occurred once. V and J are TRBV27 and TRBJ2-7, with 12 bases aligning to TRBD2. The junction had 11 bases not matched to a gene; V was cut back by 4 bases and J by 7 bases. The CDR3 sequence is 16 residues long. Per germline, CDR1 MNHEY and CDR2 SMNVEV (reference sequence). This chain's CDR3 is CASSSQTSGRSREQYF. The CDR3 coding sequence is TGTGCCAGCAGTTCCCAGACTAGCGGGAGATCGCGGGAGCAGTACTTC.

CDR3 in DNA: TGTGCCAGCAGCGGACTAGTTTCCAATGAGCAGTTCTTC. The encoded protein is CASSGLVSNEQFF. This sequence joins TRBV9 and TRBJ2-1, with a tentative D call TRBD2 (6 bases). From germline, CDR1 is SGDLS and CDR2 YYNGEE. The V end was cut by 3 bases, the J end by 6 bases, with 10 bases between. The CDR3 sequence is 13 residues long.

The chain joins TRBV19 to TRBJ2-5, with 10 bases lining up with TRBD2. The length of the CDR3 is 16 residues. Unmatched junction bases numbered 7, after V lost 6 bases and J lost 0 bases. Germline V lookup: CDR1 LNHDA, CDR2 SQIVND (reference sequence). CDR3 DNA: TGTGCCAGTAGGCCCCTGAGCGGGAGGGACCAAGAGACCCAGTACTTC. Translated, it gives CASRPLSGRDQETQYF.

The chain is built from TRBV28 and TRBJ1-1, with 7 bases aligning to TRBD1. J was trimmed by 7 bases and V by 4 bases; bases with no gene match: 15. The CDR3 loop spans 16 amino acids. In germline, CDR1 is MDHEN, CDR2 SYDVKM. The CDR3 loop is CASSSPQGSGSFEAFF. The CDR3 nucleotides read TGTGCCAGCAGTTCACCACAGGGGAGTGGGTCTTTTGAAGCTTTCTTT. Supplemented by reference TRBV28 and TRBJ1-1, the full variable domain reads DVKVTQSSRYLVKRTGEKVFLECVQDMDHENMFWYRQDPGLGLRLIYFSYDVKMKEKGDIPEGYSVSREKKERFSLILESASTNQTSMYLCASSSPQGSGSFEAFFGQGTRLTVV.

This chain links TRBV29-1 with TRBJ2-4; tentatively, D is TRBD1 (5 bases). CDR1 is SQVTM, CDR2 ANQGSEA, per germline. V shed 0 bases and J shed 3 bases, with 18 bases lying between them. The CDR3 spans 17 residues. The CDR3 protein is CSVEDAADTSGKNIQYF. The CDR3 bases are TGCAGCGTTGAAGATGCCGCGGACACGTCGGGCAAAAACATTCAGTACTTC.

This clone is a singleton in its sample. This chain links TRBV5-1 with TRBJ1-4; the D is unclear. V lost 0 bases and J 0 bases, leaving 12 bases between the germline ends. The germline V gene has CDR1 SGHRS and CDR2 YFSETQ. The CDR3 extends over 17 amino acids. DNA of the CDR3: TGCGCCAGCAGCTTGGTGCAGGTAGCGGCAACTAATGAAAAACTGTTTTTT. This encodes CASSLVQVAATNEKLFF.

This clone was counted once. The chain employs TRBV28 and TRBJ2-7, with D possibly being TRBD1 (6 bases). The CDR3 length is 15 residues. The germline V gene encodes CDR1 MDHEN and CDR2 SYDVKM. Trimming shortened V by 4 bases and J by 3 bases, and 16 bases separated the two germline ends. The CDR3 DNA reads as TGTGCCAGCAGTTCTCAGGGGAACGTGGACTACGAGCAGTACTTC. Translation gives CASSSQGNVDYEQYF.

The table lists this clone with a few counts. The same CDR3 can be traced to other DNA sequences in this sample. CDR3 amino acids: CASSSPGLVSYEQYF. CDR3 nucleotides: TGTGCCAGCAGTTCCCCGGGACTAGTCTCCTACGAGCAGTACTTC. J is TRBJ2-7 and V is TRBV6-6; 8 bases agree with TRBD2. Germline V gene data show CDR1 as MNHNY and CDR2 as SVGAGI (reference sequence). Germline trimming cut 4 bases from V and 0 bases from J; bases unmatched to any gene: 5. CDR3 length: 15 amino acids.

The rearrangement uses TRBV6-5 and TRBJ2-2; D may be TRBD1 or TRBD2 (5 bases each). The length of the CDR3 is 15 residues. From germline, CDR1 is MNHEY and CDR2 SVGAGI. The germline V and J ends were trimmed by 6 bases and 5 bases, with 16 bases remaining between them. In nucleotides, the CDR3 is TGTGCCAGCAGCCCCCGGGACCCGGGGACCGGGGAGCTGTTTTTT. Translating it yields CASSPRDPGTGELFF.

The rearrangement uses TRBV5-1 and TRBJ2-3; D is perhaps TRBD1 (5 bases). The CDR3 loop spans 15 amino acids. CDR1 and CDR2 (germline): SGHRS, YFSETQ. V was trimmed by 1 base and J by 0 bases, leaving 9 bases between them. The CDR3 is CASSLRGTSTDTQYF. The CDR3 nucleotides are TGCGCCAGCAGCTTGAGGGGAACTAGCACAGATACGCAGTATTTT.

The chain recombines TRBV15 with TRBJ1-6; D ambiguous. Germline lookup yields CDR1 LNHNV and CDR2 YYDKDF (reference sequence). Trimming left V 3 bases short and J 0 bases short, with 9 bases between. The CDR3 sequence is 16 residues long. The CDR3 sequence: CATSRTLSSYNSPLHF. The DNA for the CDR3 is TGTGCCACCAGCAGGACCCTAAGCTCCTATAATTCACCCCTCCACTTT. Supplemented by reference TRBV15 and TRBJ1-6, the full variable domain reads DAMVIQNPRYQVTQFGKPVTLSCSQTLNHNVMYWYQQKSSQAPKLLFHYYDKDFNNEADTPDNFQSRRPNTSFCFLDIRSPGLGDTAMYLCATSRTLSSYNSPLHFGNGTRLTVT.

This clone was picked up a small number of times. This chain uses TRBV5-8 with TRBJ2-2, with D hard to call. Germline-derived CDR1 and CDR2 are SGHTS and YDEGEE. V lost 4 bases and J lost 8, with 12 bases in between. The CDR3 is 13 residues long. This CDR3 is CASSDVSAGELFF. DNA for the CDR3: TGTGCCAGCAGCGATGTCAGTGCTGGGGAGCTGTTTTTT.